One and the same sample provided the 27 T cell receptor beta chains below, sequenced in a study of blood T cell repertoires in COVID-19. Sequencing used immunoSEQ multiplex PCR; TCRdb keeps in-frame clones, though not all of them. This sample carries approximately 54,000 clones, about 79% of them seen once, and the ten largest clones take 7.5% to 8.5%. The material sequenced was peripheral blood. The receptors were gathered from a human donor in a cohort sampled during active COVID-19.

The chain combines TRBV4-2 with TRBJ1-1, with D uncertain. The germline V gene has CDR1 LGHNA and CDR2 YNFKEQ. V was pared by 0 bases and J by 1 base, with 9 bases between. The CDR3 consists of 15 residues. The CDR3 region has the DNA TGTGCCAGCAGCCAAGAATTAGCCGGGAACACTGAAGCTTTCTTT. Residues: CASSQELAGNTEAFF.

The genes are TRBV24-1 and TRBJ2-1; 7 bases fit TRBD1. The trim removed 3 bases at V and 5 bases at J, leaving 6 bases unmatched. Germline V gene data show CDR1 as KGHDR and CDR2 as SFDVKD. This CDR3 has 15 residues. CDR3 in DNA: TGTGCCACCAGTGATCCCCCGGGACAGAACAATGAGCAGTTCTTC. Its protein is CATSDPPGQNNEQFF.

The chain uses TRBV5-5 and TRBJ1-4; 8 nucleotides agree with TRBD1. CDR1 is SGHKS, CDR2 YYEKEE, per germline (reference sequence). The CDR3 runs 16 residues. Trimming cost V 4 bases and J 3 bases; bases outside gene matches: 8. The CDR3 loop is CASSAPDRGSNEKLFF. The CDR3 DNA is TGTGCCAGCAGCGCGCCTGACAGGGGCTCTAATGAAAAACTGTTTTTT.

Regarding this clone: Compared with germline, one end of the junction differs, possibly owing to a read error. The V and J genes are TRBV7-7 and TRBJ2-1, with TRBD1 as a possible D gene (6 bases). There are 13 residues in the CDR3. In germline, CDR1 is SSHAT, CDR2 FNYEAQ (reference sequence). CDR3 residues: CASSPRQADEQFF. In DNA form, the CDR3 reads TGTGCTAGCAGCCCTCGACAGGCGGATGAGCAGTTCTTC.

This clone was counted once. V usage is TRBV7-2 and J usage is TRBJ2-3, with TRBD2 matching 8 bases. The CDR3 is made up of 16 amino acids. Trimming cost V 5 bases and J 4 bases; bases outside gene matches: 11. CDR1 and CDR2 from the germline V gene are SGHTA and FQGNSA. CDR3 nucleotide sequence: TGTGCCAGCAGCCGGCCCAGCGGGAGCGGGTCAGATACGCAGTATTTT. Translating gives CASSRPSGSGSDTQYF.

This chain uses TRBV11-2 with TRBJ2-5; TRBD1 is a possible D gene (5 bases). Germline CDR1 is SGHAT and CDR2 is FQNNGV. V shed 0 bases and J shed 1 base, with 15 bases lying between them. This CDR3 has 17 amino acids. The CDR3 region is CASSLDRQGNVQETQYF. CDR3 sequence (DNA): TGTGCCAGCAGCTTAGATCGGCAGGGCAACGTCCAAGAGACCCAGTACTTC.

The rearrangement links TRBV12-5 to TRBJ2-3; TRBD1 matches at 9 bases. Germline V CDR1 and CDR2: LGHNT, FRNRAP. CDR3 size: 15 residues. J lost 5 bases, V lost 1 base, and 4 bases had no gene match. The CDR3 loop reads CASGLADRGQDTQYF. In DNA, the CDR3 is TGTGCTAGTGGTTTGGCGGACAGGGGACAAGATACGCAGTATTTT.

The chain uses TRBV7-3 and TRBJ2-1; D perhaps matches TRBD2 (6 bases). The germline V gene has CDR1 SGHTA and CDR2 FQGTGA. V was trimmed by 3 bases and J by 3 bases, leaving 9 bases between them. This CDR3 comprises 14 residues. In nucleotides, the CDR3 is TGTGCCAGCAGCTTTGGAGGGCGCTACAATGAGCAGTTCTTC. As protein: CASSFGGRYNEQFF.

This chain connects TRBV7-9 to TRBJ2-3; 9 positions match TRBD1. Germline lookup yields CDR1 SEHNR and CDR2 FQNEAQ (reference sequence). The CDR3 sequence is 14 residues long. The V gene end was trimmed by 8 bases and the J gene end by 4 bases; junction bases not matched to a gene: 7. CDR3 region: CASGQQGASDTQYF. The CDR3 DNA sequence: TGTGCCAGCGGCCAACAGGGGGCGTCAGATACGCAGTATTTT. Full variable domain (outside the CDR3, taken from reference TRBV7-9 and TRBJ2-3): DTGVSQNPRHKITKRGQNVTFRCDPISEHNRLYWYRQTLGQGPEFLTYFQNEAQLEKSRLLSDRFSAERPKGSFSTLEIQRTEQGDSAMYLCASGQQGASDTQYFGPGTRLTVL.

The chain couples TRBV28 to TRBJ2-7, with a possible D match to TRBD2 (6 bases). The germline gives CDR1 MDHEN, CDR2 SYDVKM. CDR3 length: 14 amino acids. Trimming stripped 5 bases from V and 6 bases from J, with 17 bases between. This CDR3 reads CASSGRGLNGEQYF. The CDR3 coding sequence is TGTGCCAGCAGTGGAAGGGGACTCAACGGCGAGCAGTACTTC.

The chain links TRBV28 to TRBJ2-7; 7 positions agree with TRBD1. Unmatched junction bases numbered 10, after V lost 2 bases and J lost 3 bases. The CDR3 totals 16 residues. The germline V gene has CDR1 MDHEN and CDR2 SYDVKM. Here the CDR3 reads CASSLPPRDSIYEQYF. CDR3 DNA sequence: TGTGCCAGCAGTTTACCCCCCCGGGACAGCATCTACGAGCAGTACTTC. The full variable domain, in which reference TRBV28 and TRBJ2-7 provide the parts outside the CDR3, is DVKVTQSSRYLVKRTGEKVFLECVQDMDHENMFWYRQDPGLGLRLIYFSYDVKMKEKGDIPEGYSVSREKKERFSLILESASTNQTSMYLCASSLPPRDSIYEQYFGPGTRLTVT.

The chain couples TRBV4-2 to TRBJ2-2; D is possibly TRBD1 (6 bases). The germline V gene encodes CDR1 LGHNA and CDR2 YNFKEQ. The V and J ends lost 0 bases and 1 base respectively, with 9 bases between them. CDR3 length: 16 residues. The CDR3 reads CASSQDGQKNTGELFF. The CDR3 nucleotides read TGTGCCAGCAGCCAAGACGGACAGAAGAACACCGGGGAGCTGTTTTTT.

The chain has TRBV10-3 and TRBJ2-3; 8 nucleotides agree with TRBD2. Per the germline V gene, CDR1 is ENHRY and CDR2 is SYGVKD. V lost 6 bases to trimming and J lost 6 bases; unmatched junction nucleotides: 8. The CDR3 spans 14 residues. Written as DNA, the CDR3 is TGTGCCATCAGACCGAGCGGGAGTGGTGATACGCAGTATTTT. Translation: CAIRPSGSGDTQYF.

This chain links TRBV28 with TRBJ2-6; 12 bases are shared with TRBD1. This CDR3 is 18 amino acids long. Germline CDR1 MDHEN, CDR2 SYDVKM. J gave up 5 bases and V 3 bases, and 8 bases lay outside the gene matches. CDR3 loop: CASSLGRDRGLRANVLTF. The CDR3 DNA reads TGTGCCAGCAGTTTGGGGAGGGACAGGGGGCTAAGGGCCAACGTCCTGACTTTC.

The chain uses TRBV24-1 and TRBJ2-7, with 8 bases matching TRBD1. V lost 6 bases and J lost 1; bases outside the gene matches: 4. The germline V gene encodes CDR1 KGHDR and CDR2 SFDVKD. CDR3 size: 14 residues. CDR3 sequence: CATSPGGHSYEQYF. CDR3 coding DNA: TGTGCCACCAGTCCAGGGGGCCATTCCTACGAGCAGTACTTC.

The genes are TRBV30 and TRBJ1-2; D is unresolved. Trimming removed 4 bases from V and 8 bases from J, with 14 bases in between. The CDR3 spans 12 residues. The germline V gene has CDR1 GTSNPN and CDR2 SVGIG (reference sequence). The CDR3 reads CAWTDGKGGYTF. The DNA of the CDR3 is TGTGCCTGGACCGACGGGAAGGGCGGCTACACCTTC.

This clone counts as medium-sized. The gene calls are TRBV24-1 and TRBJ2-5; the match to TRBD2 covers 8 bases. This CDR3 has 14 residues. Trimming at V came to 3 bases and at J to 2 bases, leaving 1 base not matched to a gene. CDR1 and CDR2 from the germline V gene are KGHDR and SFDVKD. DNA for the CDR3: TGTGCCACCAGTGATCCTAGCGGGCAAGAGACCCAGTACTTC. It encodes CATSDPSGQETQYF.

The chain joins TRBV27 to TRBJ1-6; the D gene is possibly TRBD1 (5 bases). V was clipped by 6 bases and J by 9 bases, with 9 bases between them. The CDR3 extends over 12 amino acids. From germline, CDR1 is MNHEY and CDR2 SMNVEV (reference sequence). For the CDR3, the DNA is TGTGCCAGCAGCGCAGGGCTTTCACCCCTCCACTTT. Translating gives CASSAGLSPLHF.

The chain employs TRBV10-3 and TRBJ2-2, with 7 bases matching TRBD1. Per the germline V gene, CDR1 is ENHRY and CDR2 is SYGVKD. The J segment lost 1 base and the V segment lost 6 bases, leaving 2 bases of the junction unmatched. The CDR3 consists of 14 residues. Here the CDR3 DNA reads TGTGCCATCAGCCGGGACAGGAACACCGGGGAGCTGTTTTTT. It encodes CAISRDRNTGELFF.

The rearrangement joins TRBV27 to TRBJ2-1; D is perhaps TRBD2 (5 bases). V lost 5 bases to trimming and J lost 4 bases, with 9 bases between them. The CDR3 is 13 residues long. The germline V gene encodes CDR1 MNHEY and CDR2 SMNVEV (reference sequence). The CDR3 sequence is CASSLKRYNEQFF. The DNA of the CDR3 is TGTGCCAGCAGTCTTAAGCGGTACAATGAGCAGTTCTTC.

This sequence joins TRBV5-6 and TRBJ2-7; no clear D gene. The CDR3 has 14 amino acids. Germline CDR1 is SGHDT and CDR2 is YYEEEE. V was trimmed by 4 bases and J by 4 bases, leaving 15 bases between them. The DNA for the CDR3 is TGTGCCAGCAGCCACCTACCGGGTTCATACGAGCAGTACTTC. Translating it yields CASSHLPGSYEQYF.

CDR3 loop: CASSLGGGRGKTGELFF. CDR3 in DNA: TGTGCCAGCAGCTTGGGTGGCGGGAGGGGAAAAACCGGGGAGCTGTTTTTT. The V and J genes are TRBV5-4 and TRBJ2-2; the match to TRBD2 covers 9 bases. CDR3 length equals 17 residues. V lost 0 bases to trimming and J lost 5 bases; unmatched junction nucleotides: 8. CDR1 and CDR2 from the germline V gene are SGHNT and YYREEE (reference sequence).

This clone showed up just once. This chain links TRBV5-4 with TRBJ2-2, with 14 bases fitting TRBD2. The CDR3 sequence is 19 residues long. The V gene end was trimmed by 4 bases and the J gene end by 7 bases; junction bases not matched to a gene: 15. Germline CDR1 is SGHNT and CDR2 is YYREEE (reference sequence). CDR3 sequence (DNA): TGTGCCAGCAGCCAACGACCGACTAGCGGGAGGGCCATCGGCGGGGAGCTGTTTTTT. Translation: CASSQRPTSGRAIGGELFF. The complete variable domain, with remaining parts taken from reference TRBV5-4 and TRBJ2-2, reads ETGVTQSPTHLIKTRGQQVTLRCSSQSGHNTVSWYQQALGQGPQFIFQYYREEENGRGNFPPRFSGLQFPNYSSELNVNALELDDSALYLCASSQRPTSGRAIGGELFFGEGSRLTVL.

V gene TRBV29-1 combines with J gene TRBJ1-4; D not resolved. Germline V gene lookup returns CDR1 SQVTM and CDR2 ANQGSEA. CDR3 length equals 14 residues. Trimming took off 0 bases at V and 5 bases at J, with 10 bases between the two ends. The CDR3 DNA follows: TGCAGCGTTGAAGATCCAGGAGGGAATGAAAAACTGTTTTTT. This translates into CSVEDPGGNEKLFF.

The CDR3 sequence: CASSSTGLFTDTQYF. CDR3 DNA sequence: TGTGCCAGCAGCTCGACAGGGTTATTCACAGATACGCAGTATTTT. The chain joins TRBV11-1 to TRBJ2-3, with 7 nucleotides matching TRBD1. Germline trimming cut 4 bases from V and 2 bases from J; bases unmatched to any gene: 6. This CDR3 contains 15 residues. Per the germline V gene, CDR1 is SGHAT and CDR2 is FQDESV (reference sequence).

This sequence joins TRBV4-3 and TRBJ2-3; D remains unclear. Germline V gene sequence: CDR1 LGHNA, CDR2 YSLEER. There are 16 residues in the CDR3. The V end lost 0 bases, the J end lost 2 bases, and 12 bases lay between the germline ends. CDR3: CASSQDRQAITDTQYF. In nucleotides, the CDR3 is TGCGCCAGCAGCCAAGACCGGCAGGCCATCACAGATACGCAGTATTTT.

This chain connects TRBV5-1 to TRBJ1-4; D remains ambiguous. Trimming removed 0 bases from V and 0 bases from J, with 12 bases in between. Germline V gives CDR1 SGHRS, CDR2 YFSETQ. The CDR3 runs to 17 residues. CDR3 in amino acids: CASSLGVDFATNEKLFF. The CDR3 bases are TGCGCCAGCAGCTTGGGGGTCGACTTTGCAACTAATGAAAAACTGTTTTTT.